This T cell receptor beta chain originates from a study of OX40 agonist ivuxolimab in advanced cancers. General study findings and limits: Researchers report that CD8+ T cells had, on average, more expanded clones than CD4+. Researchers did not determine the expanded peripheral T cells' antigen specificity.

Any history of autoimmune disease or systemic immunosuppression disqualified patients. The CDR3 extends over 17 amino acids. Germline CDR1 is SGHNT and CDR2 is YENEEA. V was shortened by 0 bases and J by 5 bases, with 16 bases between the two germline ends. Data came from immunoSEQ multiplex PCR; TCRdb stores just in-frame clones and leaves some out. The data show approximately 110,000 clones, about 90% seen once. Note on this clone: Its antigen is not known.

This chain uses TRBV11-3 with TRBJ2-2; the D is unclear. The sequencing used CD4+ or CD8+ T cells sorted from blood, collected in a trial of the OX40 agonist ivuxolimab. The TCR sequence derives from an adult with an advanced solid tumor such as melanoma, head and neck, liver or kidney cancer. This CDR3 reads CASSLESAGVGTGELFF. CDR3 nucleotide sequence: TGTGCCAGCAGCTTAGAATCGGCTGGAGTAGGGACCGGGGAGCTGTTTTTT.